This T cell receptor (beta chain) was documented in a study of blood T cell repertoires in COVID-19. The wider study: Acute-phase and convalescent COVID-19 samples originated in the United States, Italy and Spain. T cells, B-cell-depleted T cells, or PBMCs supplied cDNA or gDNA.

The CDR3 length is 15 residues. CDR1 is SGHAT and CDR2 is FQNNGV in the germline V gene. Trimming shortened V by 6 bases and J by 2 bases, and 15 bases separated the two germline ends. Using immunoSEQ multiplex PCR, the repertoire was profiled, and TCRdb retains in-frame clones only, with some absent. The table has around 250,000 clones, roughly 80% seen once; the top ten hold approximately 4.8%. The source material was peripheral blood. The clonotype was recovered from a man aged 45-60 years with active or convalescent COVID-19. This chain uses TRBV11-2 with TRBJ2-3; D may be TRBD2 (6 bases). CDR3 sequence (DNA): TGTGCCAGCAGTTCTGAACTAGCCCTCACAGATACGCAGTATTTT. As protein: CASSSELALTDTQYF.